These T cell receptor beta chains were read from a single sample in a study of blood T cell repertoires in COVID-19. This table comes from immunoSEQ multiplex PCR, and its TCRdb copy is limited to in-frame clones, with some not included. This table has about 330,000 clones, more than 85% appearing once. Source material: PBMCs or T cells enriched from blood (not recorded which). These receptors came from a woman between 25 and 40 years old who had recovered from COVID-19. The CDR3 runs from the conserved cysteine through the conserved F or W. D genes are given only for firm matches. For some rows the clone size is stated as once, few or many, or as a class when expanded; others skip it.

J gene: TRBJ1-1
V gene: TRBV19
CDR3 length: 11
D gene: .
clone size: .
CDR3 DNA: TGTGCCAGTACGGCGGGCACTGAAGCTTTCTTT
CDR3 protein: CASTAGTEAFF

J gene: TRBJ1-5
V gene: TRBV30
CDR3 length: 13
D gene: TRBD1
clone size: .
CDR3 DNA: TGTGCCTGGAGTGGACAGGGAAATCAGCCCCAGCATTTT
CDR3 protein: CAWSGQGNQPQHF

J gene: TRBJ1-2
V gene: TRBV6-6
CDR3 length: 16
D gene: TRBD1
clone size: .
CDR3 DNA: TGTGCCAGCAGTTACTCTCCAACAGGGGGCGACTATGGCTACACCTTC
CDR3 protein: CASSYSPTGGDYGYTF

J gene: TRBJ2-7
V gene: TRBV11-3
CDR3 length: 14
D gene: .
clone size: few
CDR3 DNA: TGTGCCAGCAGACCAACAGGGATGCGGTACGAGCAGTACTTC
CDR3 protein: CASRPTGMRYEQYF

J gene: TRBJ2-1
V gene: TRBV7-9
CDR3 length: 14
D gene: .
clone size: once
CDR3 DNA: TGTGCCAGCAGCCGCGGACAGTCTTACAATGAGCAGTTCTTC
CDR3 protein: CASSRGQSYNEQFF

J gene: TRBJ2-5
V gene: TRBV11-1
CDR3 length: 13
D gene: TRBD2
clone size: .
CDR3 DNA: TGTGCCAGCCAGCGGGAGGCCCAAGAGACCCAGTACTTC
CDR3 protein: CASQREAQETQYF

J gene: TRBJ1-1
V gene: TRBV9
CDR3 length: 13
D gene: .
clone size: .
CDR3 DNA: TGTGCCAGCAGCGTAGTCTGGAACACTGAAGCTTTCTTT
CDR3 protein: CASSVVWNTEAFF

J gene: TRBJ1-1
V gene: TRBV9
CDR3 length: 14
D gene: TRBD1
clone size: .
CDR3 DNA: TGTGCCAGCGCACAGGGGGCCTTGAACACTGAAGCTTTCTTT
CDR3 protein: CASAQGALNTEAFF

J gene: TRBJ2-1
V gene: TRBV6-2/TRBV6-3
CDR3 length: 13
D gene: TRBD1
clone size: .
CDR3 DNA: TGTGCCAGCAGTCCCCAGGGGGCAGCGGAGCAGTTCTTC
CDR3 protein: CASSPQGAAEQFF

J gene: TRBJ1-1
V gene: TRBV7-9
CDR3 length: 13
D gene: .
clone size: .
CDR3 DNA: TGTGCCAGCAGCTCAGATCCGGGAGCGAAAGCTTTCTTT
CDR3 protein: CASSSDPGAKAFF

J gene: TRBJ1-1
V gene: TRBV3-1/TRBV3-2
CDR3 length: 17
D gene: .
clone size: .
CDR3 DNA: TGTGCCAGCAGCCAGGGCGGATTGACGACAGTGAACACTGAAGCTTTCTTT
CDR3 protein: CASSQGGLTTVNTEAFF

J gene: TRBJ1-5
V gene: TRBV19
CDR3 length: 19
D gene: .
clone size: few
CDR3 DNA: TGTGCCAGTAGTCCACGACCTCGGGTCGGGATATATAGCAATCAGCCCCAGCATTTT
CDR3 protein: CASSPRPRVGIYSNQPQHF

J gene: TRBJ2-1
V gene: TRBV18
CDR3 length: 17
D gene: TRBD2
clone size: .
CDR3 DNA: TGTGCCAGCTCACTTAATTCCGGACTAGCGAGCTACAATGAGCAGTTCTTC
CDR3 protein: CASSLNSGLASYNEQFF

J gene: TRBJ2-1
V gene: TRBV11-2
CDR3 length: 15
D gene: .
clone size: few
CDR3 DNA: TGTGCCAGCAGTTCAGGGAAAAACTCCTACAATGAGCAGTTCTTC
CDR3 protein: CASSSGKNSYNEQFF

J gene: TRBJ2-7
V gene: TRBV28
CDR3 length: 16
D gene: TRBD1
clone size: .
CDR3 DNA: TGTGCCAGCAGCAACCCCCCGGGCAGGGGGTCCTACGAGCAGTACTTC
CDR3 protein: CASSNPPGRGSYEQYF

J gene: TRBJ2-7
V gene: TRBV7-9
CDR3 length: 15
D gene: TRBD2
clone size: .
CDR3 DNA: TGTGCCAGCAGCCCTAGCGGGGGGCACTCCTACGAGCAGTACTTC
CDR3 protein: CASSPSGGHSYEQYF

J gene: TRBJ2-1
V gene: TRBV21-1
CDR3 length: 19
D gene: .
clone size: once
CDR3 DNA: TGTGCCAGCAGCAAAGAACCCCAGGGGGGACAGGGGTCCTACAATGAGCAGTTCTTC
CDR3 protein: CASSKEPQGGQGSYNEQFF

J gene: TRBJ2-2
V gene: TRBV4-1
CDR3 length: 15
D gene: TRBD2
clone size: .
CDR3 DNA: TGCGCCAGCAGCCAAGTAGCGGGACACACCGGGGAGCTGTTTTTT
CDR3 protein: CASSQVAGHTGELFF

J gene: TRBJ2-7
V gene: TRBV6-2/TRBV6-3
CDR3 length: 14
D gene: .
clone size: .
CDR3 DNA: TGTGCCAGCAGTTACCTCGCGGCCTCCTACGAGCAGTACTTC
CDR3 protein: CASSYLAASYEQYF

J gene: TRBJ1-1
V gene: TRBV27
CDR3 length: 17
D gene: .
clone size: .
CDR3 DNA: TGTGCCAGCAGTTTATCAACCGTAACAGGTGGGAACACTGAAGCTTTCTTT
CDR3 protein: CASSLSTVTGGNTEAFF

J gene: TRBJ1-5
V gene: TRBV4-1
CDR3 length: 15
D gene: TRBD1
clone size: .
CDR3 DNA: TGCGCCAGCAGCCCCTACAGGGGATCCAATCAGCCCCAGCATTTT
CDR3 protein: CASSPYRGSNQPQHF

J gene: TRBJ1-1
V gene: TRBV5-5
CDR3 length: 13
D gene: .
clone size: once
CDR3 DNA: TGTGCCAGCAGCTTTAACGGTGACACTGAAGCTTTCTTT
CDR3 protein: CASSFNGDTEAFF

J gene: TRBJ2-7
V gene: TRBV5-6
CDR3 length: 15
D gene: .
clone size: .
CDR3 DNA: TGTGCCAGCAGCGCCACACAGTTGGAGGCCTACGAGCAGTACTTC
CDR3 protein: CASSATQLEAYEQYF

J gene: TRBJ1-2
V gene: TRBV2
CDR3 length: 15
D gene: TRBD1
clone size: .
CDR3 DNA: TGTGCCAGCAGTGGATCTTCGACAGGGCCCTATGGCTACACCTTC
CDR3 protein: CASSGSSTGPYGYTF

J gene: TRBJ2-7
V gene: TRBV7-2
CDR3 length: 14
D gene: .
clone size: .
CDR3 DNA: TGTGCCAGCAGCTTAGGAGGATTACCCTACGAGCAGTACTTC
CDR3 protein: CASSLGGLPYEQYF

J gene: TRBJ2-7
V gene: TRBV11-2
CDR3 length: 17
D gene: TRBD2
clone size: .
CDR3 DNA: TGTGCCAGCAGCTTGACGGGACTAGCGGGGGTTTTCTACGAGCAGTACTTC
CDR3 protein: CASSLTGLAGVFYEQYF

J gene: TRBJ1-1
V gene: TRBV28
CDR3 length: 13
D gene: .
clone size: .
CDR3 DNA: TGTGCCAGCAGTTTATCGGGGGGCACTGAAGCTTTCTTT
CDR3 protein: CASSLSGGTEAFF

J gene: TRBJ2-7
V gene: TRBV3-1/TRBV3-2
CDR3 length: 14
D gene: .
clone size: .
CDR3 DNA: TGTGCCAGCAGCCCAGGACTCGGATCCTACGAGCAGTACTTC
CDR3 protein: CASSPGLGSYEQYF

J gene: TRBJ2-1
V gene: TRBV10-3
CDR3 length: 17
D gene: TRBD1
clone size: .
CDR3 DNA: TGTGCCATCAGTGAGCCCCCGGGACAGGGTTCCTACAATGAGCAGTTCTTC
CDR3 protein: CAISEPPGQGSYNEQFF

J gene: TRBJ2-5
V gene: TRBV24-1
CDR3 length: 17
D gene: TRBD2
clone size: once
CDR3 DNA: TGTGCCACCAGTGATTACATTAGCGGGGGGGCCGAGGAGACCCAGTACTTC
CDR3 protein: CATSDYISGGAEETQYF

J gene: TRBJ2-7
V gene: TRBV7-2
CDR3 length: 14
D gene: TRBD2
clone size: .
CDR3 DNA: TGTGCCAGCAGCTTGGGAGGGAGCTTCACCGAGCAGTACTTC
CDR3 protein: CASSLGGSFTEQYF

J gene: TRBJ2-7
V gene: TRBV5-1
CDR3 length: 13
D gene: .
clone size: .
CDR3 DNA: TGCGCCAGCAGTTACGAGGGTAGCTACGAGCAGTACTTC
CDR3 protein: CASSYEGSYEQYF

J gene: TRBJ2-3
V gene: TRBV6-2/TRBV6-3
CDR3 length: 16
D gene: TRBD2
clone size: .
CDR3 DNA: TGTGCCAGCAGCTATTGGACTAGCGGGCCGGGCAATACGCAGTATTTT
CDR3 protein: CASSYWTSGPGNTQYF